These 26 T cell receptor beta chains were sequenced from one sample in a study of blood T cell repertoires in COVID-19. The data were produced by immunoSEQ multiplex PCR, yet TCRdb's version contains in-frame clones alone and is incomplete. The sample contains under 200,000 clones, around 83% of which appear only once. The sample was peripheral blood. The receptors shown here come from a human donor in a cohort sampled during active COVID-19.

The chain links TRBV28 to TRBJ2-1, with TRBD2 identical over 9 bases. Per germline, CDR1 MDHEN and CDR2 SYDVKM. The CDR3 is 15 residues long. The V gene end was trimmed by 5 bases and the J gene end by 4 bases; junction bases not matched to a gene: 6. CDR3 residues: CASSGSSGKYNEQFF. Here the CDR3 DNA reads TGTGCCAGCAGTGGGTCTAGCGGGAAATACAATGAGCAGTTCTTC.

This clone was observed once. The J gene is TRBJ2-6, the V gene TRBV7-6, with 8 bases identical to TRBD1. The CDR3 is made up of 18 amino acids. Trimming cost V 1 base and J 2 bases; bases outside gene matches: 7. The germline V gene has CDR1 SGHVS and CDR2 FNYEAQ. CDR3 DNA sequence: TGTGCCAGCAGCTTAGAAATCCAGGGGGCGGCTGGGGCCAACGTCCTGACTTTC. Protein: CASSLEIQGAAGANVLTF.

This chain uses TRBV19 with TRBJ1-2; 7 nucleotides agree with TRBD1. Germline V CDR1 and CDR2: LNHDA, SQIVND (reference sequence). The CDR3 is 13 amino acids. V dropped 7 bases and J dropped 5; count of bases not matched to a gene: 7. The CDR3 sequence is CASNPTGDYGYTF. DNA of the CDR3: TGTGCCAGTAACCCCACAGGGGATTATGGCTACACCTTC.

The chain links TRBV5-6 to TRBJ1-3; possible D gene TRBD1, 5 bases. V dropped 4 bases and J dropped 0 bases, with 14 bases sitting between them. Germline assignment: CDR1 SGHDT and CDR2 YYEEEE. The CDR3 consists of 16 residues. The CDR3 reads CASSGGLLSSGNTIYF. The DNA of the CDR3 is TGTGCCAGCAGCGGGGGACTCCTGAGCTCTGGAAACACCATATATTTT.

The chain has TRBV9 and TRBJ2-7, with 8 nucleotides matching TRBD2. There are 14 residues in the CDR3. CDR1 is SGDLS and CDR2 is YYNGEE in the germline V gene. Trimming took 6 bases from V and 6 from J; bases not matched to a gene: 11. The CDR3 is CASTESGSIGEQYF. CDR3 bases: TGTGCCAGCACTGAAAGCGGGAGTATCGGCGAGCAGTACTTC.

The J gene is TRBJ2-2, the V gene TRBV9; D call uncertain. Germline assignment: CDR1 SGDLS and CDR2 YYNGEE. The germline V and J ends were trimmed by 3 bases and 7 bases, with 10 bases remaining between them. The CDR3 extends over 13 amino acids. The CDR3 sequence: CASSAFPGGELFF. In DNA form, the CDR3 reads TGTGCCAGCAGCGCCTTCCCGGGCGGGGAGCTGTTTTTT.

The chain is built from TRBV18 and TRBJ1-2; 7 nucleotides line up with TRBD1. Germline V gene sequence: CDR1 KGHSH, CDR2 LQKENI. The CDR3 is 16 residues long. V lost 0 bases, J lost 6 bases, and 10 bases stayed unmatched. For the CDR3, the DNA is TGTGCCAGCTCACCACCGTTTCGACAGGGCCTTAATGGCTACACCTTC. It codes for CASSPPFRQGLNGYTF. Filled out from reference TRBV18 and TRBJ1-2, the complete variable domain reads NAGVMQNPRHLVRRRGQEARLRCSPMKGHSHVYWYRQLPEEGLKFMVYLQKENIIDESGMPKERFSAEFPKEGPSILRIQQVVRGDSAAYFCASSPPFRQGLNGYTFGSGTRLTVV.

In its sample, this clone was seen once. The chain combines TRBV29-1 with TRBJ2-7; D gene ambiguous. The CDR3 runs to 12 residues. With 1 base removed from V and 4 bases from J, the gap between germline ends came to 8 bases. CDR1 is SQVTM and CDR2 is ANQGSEA in the germline V gene. The CDR3 coding sequence is TGCAGCGTTGAAGTAGACACTTACGAGCAGTACTTC. Translating gives CSVEVDTYEQYF.

The V and J genes are TRBV7-6 and TRBJ2-7; 9 positions agree with TRBD1. The germline CDR1 and CDR2 sequences are SGHVS and FNYEAQ. With 1 base clipped from V and 3 bases from J, the junction kept 4 bases outside the gene matches. This CDR3 comprises 15 residues. CDR3 loop: CASSLEGTGIYEQYF. CDR3 sequence (DNA): TGTGCCAGCAGCTTAGAGGGGACAGGGATCTACGAGCAGTACTTC.

CDR3 sequence: CASSPTSGRDKNIQYF. In DNA form, the CDR3 reads TGTGCCAGCAGCCCAACTAGCGGGAGGGACAAAAACATTCAGTACTTC. The gene calls are TRBV14 and TRBJ2-4; 13 bases match TRBD2. Germline values: CDR1 SGHDN, CDR2 FVKESK. The junction had 3 bases not matched to a gene; V was cut back by 4 bases and J by 3 bases. The CDR3 has 16 amino acids.

This chain joins TRBV12-3 or TRBV12-4 and TRBJ2-6, with D unresolved. The CDR3 loop spans 13 amino acids. The germline V and J ends were trimmed by 6 bases and 1 base, with 4 bases remaining between them. The CDR3 sequence is CASSPSGANVLTF. In nucleotides, the CDR3 is TGTGCCAGCAGCCCATCTGGGGCCAACGTCCTGACTTTC.

V usage is TRBV7-8 and J usage is TRBJ1-3; D is uncertain. CDR1 is SGHVS, CDR2 FQNEAQ, per germline. Trimming removed 0 bases at V and 4 bases at J, with 10 bases between. The CDR3 covers 15 residues. For the CDR3, the DNA is TGTGCCAGCAGCTTAGCGGAGGGCAACGGAAACACCATATATTTT. It is translated as CASSLAEGNGNTIYF.

V is TRBV2 and J is TRBJ2-5; TRBD2 might be the D (6 bases). The CDR3 is 13 amino acids. Trimming pared 5 bases from V and 5 bases from J, leaving 12 bases between. Germline V CDR1 and CDR2: SNHLY, FYNNEI. In DNA, the CDR3 is TGTGCCAGCAGTATTGCGGCGGGGGAGACCCAGTACTTC. The encoded protein is CASSIAAGETQYF.

V gene TRBV28 combines with J gene TRBJ1-3; 8 bases agree with TRBD1. The V and J ends lost 6 bases and 0 bases, in that order; junction bases with no gene match: 7. The CDR3 totals 16 residues. Germline V gene lookup returns CDR1 MDHEN and CDR2 SYDVKM. The CDR3 nucleotides read TGTGCCAGCAGCTCCGGACAGGGCAGCTCTGGAAACACCATATATTTT. Amino acids: CASSSGQGSSGNTIYF.

The gene calls are TRBV5-5 and TRBJ1-6, with D tentatively TRBD1 (6 bases). Germline V lookup: CDR1 SGHKS, CDR2 YYEKEE (reference sequence). Trimming left V 1 base short and J 10 bases short, with 15 bases between. The CDR3 totals 15 residues. The CDR3 bases are TGTGCCAGCAGCTTGACAGGGCCTGGGGAGTCACCCCTCCACTTT. This encodes CASSLTGPGESPLHF. Drawing the rest from reference TRBV5-5 and TRBJ1-6, the complete variable domain is DAGVTQSPTHLIKTRGQQVTLRCSPISGHKSVSWYQQVLGQGPQFIFQYYEKEERGRGNFPDRFSARQFPNYSSELNVNALLLGDSALYLCASSLTGPGESPLHFGNGTRLTVT.

The chain is built from TRBV7-2 and TRBJ2-5; TRBD1 agrees at 8 bases. This CDR3 has 15 amino acids. The germline V gene encodes CDR1 SGHTA and CDR2 FQGNSA. The ends lost 5 bases at V and 4 bases at J; junction bases unmatched: 9. The CDR3 region has the DNA TGTGCCAGCAGCGAACGAGGACAGGGAGCAGAGACCCAGTACTTC. This encodes CASSERGQGAETQYF. Filled out from reference TRBV7-2 and TRBJ2-5, the complete variable domain reads GAGVSQSPSNKVTEKGKDVELRCDPISGHTALYWYRQSLGQGLEFLIYFQGNSAPDKSGLPSDRFSAERTGGSVSTLTIQRTQQEDSAVYLCASSERGQGAETQYFGPGTRLLVL.

The V call is TRBV19, the J call TRBJ2-7; 7 nucleotides align to TRBD1. This CDR3 is 15 amino acids long. V was pared by 3 bases and J by 0 bases, with 5 bases of the junction left unmatched. CDR1 LNHDA and CDR2 SQIVND come from the germline V gene (reference sequence). This chain's CDR3 is CASSIQHRGSYEQYF. The CDR3 nucleotides are TGTGCCAGTAGTATCCAACACAGGGGCTCCTACGAGCAGTACTTC.

A single count supports this clone. CDR3 nucleotides: TGTGCCAGCAGCTACAGGGACAGAGCCTACGAGCAGTACTTC. Translating it yields CASSYRDRAYEQYF. The rearrangement links TRBV6-6 to TRBJ2-7; the match to TRBD1 covers 7 bases. The ends lost 6 bases at V and 2 bases at J; junction bases unmatched: 7. The CDR3 runs to 14 residues. Germline CDR1 and CDR2: MNHNY and SVGAGI (reference sequence).

DNA of the CDR3: TGCGCCAGCAGGGAAGACAGGGAGAGGTGGGGCTACACCTTC. It specifies CASREDRERWGYTF. The genes are TRBV10-2 and TRBJ1-2; the match to TRBD1 covers 7 bases. V lost 6 bases, J lost 8 bases, and 12 bases stayed unmatched. The V gene's germline CDR1 is WSHSY and CDR2 SAAADI. CDR3 size: 14 residues.

The chain employs TRBV27 and TRBJ1-1; D possibly corresponds to TRBD1 (6 bases). This CDR3 spans 15 amino acids. Germline V lookup: CDR1 MNHEY, CDR2 SMNVEV (reference sequence). The V gene lost 5 bases and the J gene lost 2 bases, with 15 bases spanning the gap. CDR3 sequence (DNA): TGTGCCAGCAGTCCCACAGGGTGGGCAAACACTGAAGCTTTCTTT. This translates into CASSPTGWANTEAFF.

The chain couples TRBV3-1 (or the pseudogene TRBV3-2) to TRBJ1-1; 12 bases are a match to TRBD1. The CDR3 runs 15 residues. In germline, CDR1 is LGHDT, CDR2 YNNKEL (reference sequence). V lost 3 bases, J lost 3 bases, and 2 bases stayed unmatched. The CDR3 region is CASSQGQGAHTEAFF. The CDR3 DNA reads TGTGCCAGCAGCCAGGGACAGGGGGCTCACACTGAAGCTTTCTTT.

This clone came up once. This chain connects TRBV7-9 to TRBJ1-4; 8 bases map to TRBD1. Germline V gene lookup returns CDR1 SEHNR and CDR2 FQNEAQ (reference sequence). Trimming took 4 bases from V and 5 from J; bases not matched to a gene: 3. This CDR3 is built from 14 residues. The CDR3: CASSSDRGNEKLFF. DNA for the CDR3: TGTGCCAGCAGCTCCGACAGGGGAAATGAAAAACTGTTTTTT. The whole variable domain, remainder taken from reference TRBV7-9 and TRBJ1-4, is DTGVSQNPRHKITKRGQNVTFRCDPISEHNRLYWYRQTLGQGPEFLTYFQNEAQLEKSRLLSDRFSAERPKGSFSTLEIQRTEQGDSAMYLCASSSDRGNEKLFFGSGTQLSVL.

CDR3 loop: CASSYPAGELFF. CDR3 DNA sequence: TGTGCCAGCAGTTACCCAGCCGGGGAGCTGTTTTTT. The chain links TRBV27 to TRBJ2-2, with D unclear. The length of the CDR3 is 12 residues. Trimming took 4 bases from V and 6 from J, leaving 6 bases between them. Germline V lookup: CDR1 MNHEY, CDR2 SMNVEV (reference sequence).

The chain has TRBV10-1 and TRBJ2-2, with 10 bases identical to TRBD1. V was clipped by 6 bases and J by 7 bases; unmatched bases: 8. The CDR3 has 15 amino acids. Germline V gives CDR1 WNHNN, CDR2 SYGVQD (reference sequence). Here the CDR3 reads CASRTGTGVDGELFF. The CDR3 DNA reads TGCGCCAGCAGAACCGGGACAGGGGTGGACGGGGAGCTGTTTTTT.

The V gene is TRBV10-3, the J gene TRBJ2-6, with 7 bases lining up with TRBD1. The CDR3 sequence is 17 residues long. Germline-derived CDR1 and CDR2 are ENHRY and SYGVKD. V lost 4 bases and J lost 0; bases outside the gene matches: 6. DNA for the CDR3: TGTGCCATCAGTGTTTGGACAGGAAGCTCTGGGGCCAACGTCCTGACTTTC. It codes for CAISVWTGSSGANVLTF.

V gene TRBV19 combines with J gene TRBJ1-4; D remains ambiguous. Per the germline V gene, CDR1 is LNHDA and CDR2 is SQIVND (reference sequence). The CDR3 extends over 15 amino acids. Trimming pared 4 bases from V and 2 bases from J, leaving 11 bases between. CDR3 DNA: TGTGCCAGTAGTACTGGGAGGTTCACTAATGAAAAACTGTTTTTT. It codes for CASSTGRFTNEKLFF.